This passage covers 25 T cell receptor beta chains from one sample sequenced in a study of T cells and Merkel cell carcinoma outcomes. Sequencing was performed with immunoSEQ multiplex PCR; in TCRdb, only in-frame clones are kept and a portion is missing. The sample includes 13,000 to 15,000 clones, just under 95% of them seen just once. Sequencing input: tumor tissue from Merkel cell carcinoma. These receptors were taken from a human donor with Merkel cell carcinoma.

V usage is TRBV21-1 and J usage is TRBJ2-7; TRBD2 is taken as the D call from the table, unchecked against the DNA. TRBV21-1 is listed as a pseudogene. This CDR3 has 14 amino acids. CDR3 DNA sequence: TGTGCCAGCGAGGAGCGGGAGGTTTCCTACGAGCAGTACTTC. Translated, it gives CASEEREVSYEQYF.

The chain carries TRBV18 and TRBJ1-2; 9 bases map to TRBD1. The length of the CDR3 is 13 residues. Germline V gene data show CDR1 as KGHSH and CDR2 as LQKENI. V lost 5 bases and J lost 4; bases outside the gene matches: 2. CDR3 nucleotide sequence: TGTGCCAGCTCAGAACAGGGGGCCTATGGCTACACCTTC. This gives the protein CASSEQGAYGYTF.

The chain couples TRBV4-2 to TRBJ2-7; TRBD2 agrees at 7 bases. Trimming removed 4 bases from V and 0 bases from J; junction bases left unmatched: 6. CDR3 length: 15 amino acids. Per germline, CDR1 LGHNA and CDR2 YNFKEQ. CDR3: CASSPGTTYSYEQYF. The DNA for the CDR3 is TGTGCCAGCAGCCCTGGGACTACCTACTCCTACGAGCAGTACTTC.

The chain has TRBV9 and TRBJ2-5; TRBD2 matches at 7 bases. CDR3 length: 16 amino acids. J lost 5 bases, V lost 1 base, and 11 bases had no gene match. Germline CDR1 reads SGDLS; CDR2 reads YYNGEE. CDR3: CASSVRVTGGRETQYF. The CDR3 DNA is TGTGCCAGCAGCGTAAGGGTCACGGGGGGACGCGAGACCCAGTACTTC. The variable domain in full, with the rest retrieved from reference TRBV9 and TRBJ2-5, is DSGVTQTPKHLITATGQRVTLRCSPRSGDLSVYWYQQSLDQGLQFLIQYYNGEERAKGNILERFSAQQFPDLHSELNLSSLELGDSALYFCASSVRVTGGRETQYFGPGTRLLVL.

The V and J genes are TRBV4-3 and TRBJ2-1; D is unresolved. Germline CDR1 reads LGHNA; CDR2 reads YSLEER. The CDR3 has 15 residues. The V gene lost 1 base and the J gene lost 1 base, with 8 bases spanning the gap. CDR3 sequence (DNA): TGCGCCAGCAGCCAAGTTAGAGCGTCCTACAATGAGCAGTTCTTC. Encoded protein: CASSQVRASYNEQFF.

The genes are TRBV4-3 and TRBJ2-5; 7 bases align to TRBD2. V gave up 5 bases and J gave up 8 bases; unmatched junction bases: 11. CDR1 LGHNA and CDR2 YSLEER come from the germline V gene. This CDR3 has 14 amino acids. CDR3 bases: TGCGCCAGCAGCGAAGTTACGGGAGGTAGTACCCAGTACTTC. Translating gives CASSEVTGGSTQYF.

This rearrangement joins TRBV28 to TRBJ2-2, with 10 bases lining up with TRBD1. The CDR3 is 16 amino acids. Germline CDR1 and CDR2: MDHEN and SYDVKM. The ends lost 4 bases at V and 7 bases at J; junction bases unmatched: 9. CDR3 bases: TGTGCCAGCAGTTCCCTCGACAGGGGGCGCGTCGGGGAGCTGTTTTTT. Amino acids: CASSSLDRGRVGELFF.

The chain is built from TRBV28 and TRBJ1-1, with D possibly matching TRBD1 (6 bases). This CDR3 is 14 amino acids long. Trimming removed 3 bases at V and 6 bases at J, with 14 bases between. CDR1 MDHEN and CDR2 SYDVKM come from the germline V gene. CDR3 in DNA: TGTGCCAGCAGTTTCCCCGGGGGCGGCCCTGAAGCTTTCTTT. Its translation: CASSFPGGGPEAFF.

This clone was seen a single time. The chain joins TRBV5-5 to TRBJ1-4; unclear D gene. The CDR3 runs to 14 residues. Trimming took off 0 bases at V and 6 bases at J, with 9 bases between the two ends. Germline V gene sequence: CDR1 SGHKS, CDR2 YYEKEE (reference sequence). CDR3 in DNA: TGTGCCAGCAGCTTGGCTGTGAGGGATGAAAAACTGTTTTTT. Amino acid sequence: CASSLAVRDEKLFF.

This chain uses TRBV18 with TRBJ1-5; 7 bases map to TRBD1. J was trimmed by 0 bases and V by 2 bases; bases with no gene match: 10. Germline CDR1 KGHSH, CDR2 LQKENI. The CDR3 is made up of 18 amino acids. Here the CDR3 reads CASSPGDPGQRSNQPQHF. The CDR3 DNA follows: TGTGCCAGCTCACCAGGGGACCCGGGACAGCGTAGCAATCAGCCCCAGCATTTT.

The J gene is TRBJ2-7, the V gene TRBV7-3; D gene unclear. V lost 1 base to trimming and J lost 3 bases, with 7 bases between them. CDR3 size: 13 residues. Germline CDR1 reads SGHTA; CDR2 reads FQGTGA. This CDR3 reads CASSLNPGYEQYF. CDR3 bases: TGTGCCAGCAGCTTAAATCCGGGCTACGAGCAGTACTTC.

This chain joins TRBV10-3 and TRBJ2-5, with D unresolved. Germline CDR1 reads ENHRY; CDR2 reads SYGVKD. With 0 bases removed from V and 1 base from J, the gap between germline ends came to 15 bases. CDR3 length: 17 amino acids. Written as DNA, the CDR3 is TGTGCCATCAGTGAGTCGATGCAGAAGGGCCCCCAAGAGACCCAGTACTTC. It specifies CAISESMQKGPQETQYF.

J is TRBJ1-1 and V is TRBV18, with D perhaps matching TRBD1 (5 bases). This CDR3 comprises 14 residues. The ends were cut back, 3 bases at V and 2 bases at J, with 10 bases in the middle. Germline V gene data show CDR1 as KGHSH and CDR2 as LQKENI. CDR3 nucleotide sequence: TGTGCCAGCTCACCTCGGACAAGTAACACTGAAGCTTTCTTT. It specifies CASSPRTSNTEAFF.

V gene TRBV7-9 combines with J gene TRBJ1-2; no clear D gene. Trimming took 4 bases from V and 7 from J, leaving 10 bases between them. The germline V gene has CDR1 SEHNR and CDR2 FQNEAQ (reference sequence). The CDR3 consists of 12 residues. The CDR3 nucleotides read TGTGCCAGCAGCTCCCTCGGTGGTGGCTACACCTTC. As protein: CASSSLGGGYTF.

The chain couples TRBV7-9 to TRBJ1-2; D not certain. CDR1 and CDR2 (germline): SEHNR, FQNEAQ (reference sequence). There are 12 residues in the CDR3. V was clipped by 1 base and J by 8 bases, with 8 bases between them. The CDR3 loop reads CASSLGQVGYTF. As DNA, the CDR3 is TGTGCCAGCAGCTTAGGCCAGGTCGGCTACACCTTC.

The chain carries TRBV5-4 and TRBJ2-5; no definite D call. V was cut by 0 bases and J by 4 bases, with 10 bases left in between. The germline CDR1 and CDR2 sequences are SGHNT and YYREEE (reference sequence). The CDR3 loop spans 14 amino acids. The CDR3 is CASSLAPTGETQYF. In DNA form, the CDR3 reads TGTGCCAGCAGCTTGGCCCCTACTGGAGAGACCCAGTACTTC.

This clone was observed once. This sequence joins TRBV11-2 and TRBJ2-5; D gene uncertain. The CDR3 is 17 residues long. V gave up 1 base and J gave up 4 bases, with 19 bases separating them. In germline, CDR1 is SGHAT, CDR2 FQNNGV. CDR3 residues: CASSLGQTRRSVETQYF. The CDR3 bases are TGTGCCAGCAGCTTAGGTCAGACAAGGCGGAGTGTAGAGACCCAGTACTTC. Looking up the rest from reference TRBV11-2 and TRBJ2-5 gives the full variable domain: EAGVAQSPRYKIIEKRQSVAFWCNPISGHATLYWYQQILGQGPKLLIQFQNNGVVDDSQLPKDRFSAERLKGVDSTLKIQPAKLEDSAVYLCASSLGQTRRSVETQYFGPGTRLLVL.

The chain combines TRBV15 with TRBJ1-2, with a tentative D call TRBD1 (6 bases). The length of the CDR3 is 17 residues. V was shortened by 5 bases and J by 4 bases, with 23 bases between the two germline ends. Looked up from germline, CDR1 is LNHNV and CDR2 is YYDKDF (reference sequence). CDR3 nucleotides: TGTGCCACCAGCCCACCGGGGACACGTAGTCGTGCCTATGGCTACACCTTC. It is translated as CATSPPGTRSRAYGYTF. Full variable domain (outside the CDR3, taken from reference TRBV15 and TRBJ1-2): DAMVIQNPRYQVTQFGKPVTLSCSQTLNHNVMYWYQQKSSQAPKLLFHYYDKDFNNEADTPDNFQSRRPNTSFCFLDIRSPGLGDTAMYLCATSPPGTRSRAYGYTFGSGTRLTVV.

The genes are TRBV7-9 and TRBJ2-5; TRBD2 is a possible D gene (5 bases). Trimming shortened V by 2 bases and J by 5 bases, and 15 bases separated the two germline ends. CDR1 and CDR2 (germline): SEHNR, FQNEAQ (reference sequence). The CDR3 sequence is 15 residues long. The CDR3 DNA sequence: TGTGCCAGCAGCTTATTAGGCGGGCCGTGGGAGACCCAGTACTTC. Translated: CASSLLGGPWETQYF.

V usage is TRBV6-1 and J usage is TRBJ2-5; D possibly corresponds to TRBD2 (6 bases). Germline loops: CDR1 MNHNS, CDR2 SASEGT. Trimming left V 7 bases short and J 1 base short, with 7 bases between. This CDR3 spans 12 amino acids. CDR3 residues: CASMGLQETQYF. CDR3 sequence (DNA): TGTGCCAGCATGGGACTCCAAGAGACCCAGTACTTC.

This clone was seen a handful of times. The chain has TRBV12-5 and TRBJ2-2, with D perhaps matching TRBD2 (6 bases). This CDR3 is built from 15 residues. Germline assignment: CDR1 LGHNT and CDR2 FRNRAP. With 2 bases removed from V and 2 bases from J, the gap between germline ends came to 9 bases. The CDR3: CASGLRAGNTGELFF. The CDR3 DNA sequence: TGTGCTAGTGGTTTGAGGGCGGGAAACACCGGGGAGCTGTTTTTT.

The chain carries TRBV4-2 and TRBJ1-5; 9 positions agree with TRBD1. The CDR3 sequence is 15 residues long. The V segment lost 0 bases and the J segment 6 bases; nucleotides outside the gene matches: 3. Per the germline V gene, CDR1 is LGHNA and CDR2 is YNFKEQ. The CDR3 here is CASSQEAGQGQPQHF. The CDR3, as DNA: TGTGCCAGCAGCCAAGAAGCGGGACAGGGTCAGCCCCAGCATTTT.

The chain couples TRBV5-1 to TRBJ1-2; 7 bases are shared with TRBD1. The CDR3 loop spans 13 amino acids. Germline CDR1 and CDR2: SGHRS and YFSETQ. Trimming cost V 3 bases and J 10 bases; bases outside gene matches: 9. The CDR3 DNA follows: TGCGCCAGCAGCTCAACAGGGGCAACGGCCTACACCTTC. Its translation: CASSSTGATAYTF.

This chain uses TRBV4-3 with TRBJ2-3, with D maybe TRBD1 (6 bases). Germline V gene lookup returns CDR1 LGHNA and CDR2 YSLEER. The CDR3 totals 13 residues. V was cut by 5 bases and J by 5 bases, with 11 bases left in between. The CDR3 protein is CASSLQGGDTQYF. The CDR3 region has the DNA TGCGCCAGCAGCTTACAGGGTGGAGATACGCAGTATTTT.

This chain uses TRBV5-1 with TRBJ1-1, with 8 bases that match TRBD1. Germline V gives CDR1 SGHRS, CDR2 YFSETQ. The CDR3 sequence is 15 residues long. Trimming took 4 bases from V and 1 from J; bases not matched to a gene: 6. CDR3 bases: TGCGCCAGCAGCCACAGGGGGGCCCCGAACACTGAAGCTTTCTTT. As protein: CASSHRGAPNTEAFF.